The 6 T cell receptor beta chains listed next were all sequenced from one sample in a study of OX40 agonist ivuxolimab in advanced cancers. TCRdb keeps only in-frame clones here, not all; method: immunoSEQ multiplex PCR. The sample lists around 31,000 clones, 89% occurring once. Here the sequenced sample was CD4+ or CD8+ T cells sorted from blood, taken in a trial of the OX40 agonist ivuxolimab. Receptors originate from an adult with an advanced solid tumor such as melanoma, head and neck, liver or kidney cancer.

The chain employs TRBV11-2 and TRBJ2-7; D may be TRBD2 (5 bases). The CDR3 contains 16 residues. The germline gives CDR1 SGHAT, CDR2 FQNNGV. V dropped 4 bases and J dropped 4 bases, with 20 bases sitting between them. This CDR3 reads CASSSSSISALYEQYF. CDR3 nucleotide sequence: TGTGCCAGCAGCTCCTCTAGCATCTCGGCCTTATACGAGCAGTACTTC.

This CDR3 reads CASSLSDSQETQYF. As DNA, the CDR3 is TGTGCCAGCAGTTTGAGTGACAGTCAAGAGACCCAGTACTTC. The chain joins TRBV28 to TRBJ2-5; D is possibly TRBD1 (5 bases). Germline CDR1 is MDHEN and CDR2 is SYDVKM. With 3 bases removed from V and 2 bases from J, the gap between germline ends came to 10 bases. The CDR3 runs 14 residues.

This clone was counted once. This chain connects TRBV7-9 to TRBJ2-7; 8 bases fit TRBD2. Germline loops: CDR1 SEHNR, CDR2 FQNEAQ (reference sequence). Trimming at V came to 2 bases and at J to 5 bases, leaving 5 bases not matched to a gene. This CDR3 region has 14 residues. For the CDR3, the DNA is TGTGCCAGCAGCTTATCCAGCGGGAGCCACGAGCAGTACTTC. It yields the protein CASSLSSGSHEQYF.

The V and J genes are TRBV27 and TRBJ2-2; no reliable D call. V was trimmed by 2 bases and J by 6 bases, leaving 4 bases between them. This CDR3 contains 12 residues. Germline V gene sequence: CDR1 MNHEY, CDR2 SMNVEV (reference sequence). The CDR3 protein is CASSLMAGELFF. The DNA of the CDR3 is TGTGCCAGCAGTTTAATGGCCGGGGAGCTGTTTTTT.

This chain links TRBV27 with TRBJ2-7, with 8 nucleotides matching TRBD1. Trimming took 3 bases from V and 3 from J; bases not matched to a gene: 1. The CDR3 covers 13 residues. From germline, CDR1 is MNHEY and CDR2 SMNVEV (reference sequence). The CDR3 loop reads CASSFGTGYEQYF. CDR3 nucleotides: TGTGCCAGCAGTTTCGGGACAGGCTACGAGCAGTACTTC.

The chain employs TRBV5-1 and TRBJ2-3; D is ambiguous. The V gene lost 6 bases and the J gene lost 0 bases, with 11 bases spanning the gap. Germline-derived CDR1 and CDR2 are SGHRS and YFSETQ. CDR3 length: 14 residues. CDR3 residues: CASMETHSTDTQYF. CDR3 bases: TGCGCCAGCATGGAGACACATAGCACAGATACGCAGTATTTT.